This is a list of T cell receptor beta chains from one sample in a study of blood T cell repertoires in COVID-19. Only in-frame clones appear in the TCRdb table, and some are missing; sequencing was by immunoSEQ multiplex PCR. Among approximately 130,000 clones listed, roughly four fifths were seen once. Sequencing used peripheral blood. These receptors all stem from a man in his forties with active or convalescent COVID-19. The CDR3 runs from the conserved cysteine through the conserved F or W. D genes are given only for firm matches. Only some rows state a clone size, as once, few, many or a class for expanded clones.

abundance,v_gene,d_gene,j_gene,CDR3nt,CDR3aa
NA,TRBV5-1,TRBD1,TRBJ1-2,TGCGCCAGCAGCTTGGAACAGGGGGCCAGTAGCTACACCTTC,CASSLEQGASSYTF
NA,TRBV7-2,NA,TRBJ2-3,TGTGCCAGCAGCTTAGTGGGTCAGGGGGGAACAGATACGCAGTATTTT,CASSLVGQGGTDTQYF
NA,TRBV6-1,TRBD1,TRBJ2-7,TGTGCCAGCAGTGAAACTCAGGGGGCGCGGGAGCAGTACTTC,CASSETQGAREQYF
NA,TRBV5-1,TRBD2,TRBJ2-5,TGCGCCAGCAGCGGCAGCGGGGGGGCCGCAGGAGAGACCCAGTACTTC,CASSGSGGAAGETQYF
NA,TRBV7-2,NA,TRBJ1-4,TGTGCCAGCAGCGCTCGACAGGACGAAAAACTGTTTTTT,CASSARQDEKLFF
NA,TRBV12-3/TRBV12-4,NA,TRBJ1-1,TGTGCCAGCAGTTACCAGGGGTACACTGAAGCTTTCTTT,CASSYQGYTEAFF
NA,TRBV4-1,TRBD2,TRBJ2-5,TGCGCCAGCAGCCAAGACGCTCTAGCGGGGGGGATAAAGACCCAGTACTTC,CASSQDALAGGIKTQYF
NA,TRBV30,NA,TRBJ1-2,TGTGCCTGGAGCCTAGGGTCAGTCAGCGGCACCTTC,CAWSLGSVSGTF
once,TRBV18,NA,TRBJ2-5,TGTGCCAGCTCACCGACGGGTACAGAGACCCAGTACTTC,CASSPTGTETQYF
NA,TRBV13,TRBD1,TRBJ1-2,TGTGCCAGCAGCTCATACACTGACAGGGGCCATGGCTACACCTTC,CASSSYTDRGHGYTF
NA,TRBV6-5,TRBD1,TRBJ1-1,TGTGCCAGCAGCCCCCAGGGGGGCAACACTGAAGCTTTCTTT,CASSPQGGNTEAFF
NA,TRBV27,NA,TRBJ1-5,TGTGCCAGCAGTTTAGGGGTCGGGGGGGCTAACCAGCCCCAGCATTTT,CASSLGVGGANQPQHF
many,TRBV9,NA,TRBJ1-3,TGTGCCAGCAGCGTAGAAGGACAGCGGAACACCATATATTTT,CASSVEGQRNTIYF
NA,TRBV4-2,NA,TRBJ2-2,TGTGCCAGCAGGCTACGTGGGGGCTCGAACACCGGGGAGCTGTTTTTT,CASRLRGGSNTGELFF
NA,TRBV9,NA,TRBJ1-3,TGTGCCAGCAGCAGAGACAGGAGCAGCTCTGGAAACACCATATATTTT,CASSRDRSSSGNTIYF
NA,TRBV5-1,NA,TRBJ1-2,TGCGCCAGCAGCTTGGAACCCCGGGCCCAGGGCGATGGCTACACCTTC,CASSLEPRAQGDGYTF
NA,TRBV28,NA,TRBJ1-1,TGTGCCAGCAGTTCCAGGCCGAACACTGAAGCTTTCTTT,CASSSRPNTEAFF
NA,TRBV28,NA,TRBJ1-6,TGTGCCAGCAGTTTGTCCGGCAGGGATAATTCACCCCTCCACTTT,CASSLSGRDNSPLHF